The entry that follows covers one T cell receptor (beta chain) sequence. The sample is drawn from a study of blood T cell repertoires in COVID-19. CDR3 length: 12 residues. Trimming removed 1 base from V and 5 bases from J, with 8 bases in between. Germline V gene sequence: CDR1 SQVTM, CDR2 ANQGSEA. Profiled with immunoSEQ multiplex PCR; TCRdb holds only in-frame clones, not every one. The top ten hold over 3.5% of the sample, which has approximately 270,000 clones, about 87% seen once. This clonotype was obtained from a woman aged 25 to 39 with acute COVID-19. V and J are TRBV29-1 and TRBJ1-1; D is unresolved. Sequencing input: PBMCs or T cells enriched from blood (not recorded which). This chain's CDR3 is CSVEVAGTEAFF. CDR3 DNA: TGCAGCGTTGAAGTGGCGGGAACTGAAGCTTTCTTT. Supplemented by reference TRBV29-1 and TRBJ1-1, the full variable domain reads SAVISQKPSRDICQRGTSLTIQCQVDSQVTMMFWYRQQPGQSLTLIATANQGSEATYESGFVIDKFPISRPNLTFSTLTVSNMSPEDSSIYLCSVEVAGTEAFFGQGTRLTVV.